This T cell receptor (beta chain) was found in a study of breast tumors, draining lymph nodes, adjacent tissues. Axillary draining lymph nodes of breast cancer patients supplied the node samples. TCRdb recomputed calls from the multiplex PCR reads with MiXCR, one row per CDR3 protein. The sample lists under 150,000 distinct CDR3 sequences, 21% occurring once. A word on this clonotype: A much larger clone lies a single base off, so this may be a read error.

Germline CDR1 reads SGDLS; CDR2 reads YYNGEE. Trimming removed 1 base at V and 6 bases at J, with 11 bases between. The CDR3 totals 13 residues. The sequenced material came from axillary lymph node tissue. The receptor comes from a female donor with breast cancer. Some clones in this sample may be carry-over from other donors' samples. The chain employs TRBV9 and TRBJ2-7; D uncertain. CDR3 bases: TGTGCCAGCAGCGTAAATAAAGGGCTCGAGCAGTACTTC. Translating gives CASSVNKGLEQYF.